These T cell receptor beta chains were read from a single sample in a study of cytomegalovirus exposure and HLA in healthy donors. Here immunoSEQ multiplex PCR was the method, and the copy in TCRdb shows in-frame clones only, minus some. This sample has 150,000 to 200,000 clones, with 80% to 85% found just once. Material for sequencing was PBMCs. These receptor sequences come from a man aged 30-40 years in good health and CMV-seropositive. Each CDR3 is given with its conserved first and last residue. Fields, in order: D gene, V gene, J gene, clone size, CDR3 length, CDR3 protein, CDR3 DNA. D genes are given only for firm matches. Expanded clones are given a class, and other clones once, few, many or no size at all.

D gene: TRBD1; V gene: TRBV18; J gene: TRBJ1-6; clone size: NA; CDR3 length: 14; CDR3 protein: CASSPGTDNSPLHF; CDR3 DNA: TGTGCCAGCTCACCCGGGACAGATAATTCACCCCTCCACTTT
D gene: NA; V gene: TRBV27; J gene: TRBJ2-3; clone size: NA; CDR3 length: 17; CDR3 protein: CASRRDLGLQGPDTQYF; CDR3 DNA: TGTGCCAGCAGGAGAGACCTGGGACTCCAAGGCCCAGATACGCAGTATTTT
D gene: TRBD1; V gene: TRBV11-2; J gene: TRBJ2-7; clone size: NA; CDR3 length: 13; CDR3 protein: CASISPRDRRQYF; CDR3 DNA: TGTGCCAGCATCTCACCCCGGGACAGACGGCAGTACTTC
D gene: TRBD2; V gene: TRBV19; J gene: TRBJ2-1; clone size: once; CDR3 length: 17; CDR3 protein: CASSPPHLGGGPGEQFF; CDR3 DNA: TGTGCCAGTAGTCCACCCCACCTCGGGGGAGGGCCTGGTGAGCAGTTCTTC
D gene: NA; V gene: TRBV19; J gene: TRBJ1-1; clone size: few; CDR3 length: 13; CDR3 protein: CASLPGGSTEAFF; CDR3 DNA: TGTGCCAGCCTCCCCGGGGGGAGCACTGAAGCTTTCTTT
D gene: TRBD1; V gene: TRBV6-5; J gene: TRBJ1-2; clone size: NA; CDR3 length: 15; CDR3 protein: CASSYSNRQGGGYTF; CDR3 DNA: TGTGCCAGCAGTTACTCGAACCGACAGGGGGGCGGCTACACCTTC
D gene: NA; V gene: TRBV30; J gene: TRBJ2-6; clone size: NA; CDR3 length: 15; CDR3 protein: CAWSEGTTGANVLTF; CDR3 DNA: TGTGCCTGGAGCGAGGGTACGACGGGGGCCAACGTCCTGACTTTC
D gene: NA; V gene: TRBV21-1; J gene: TRBJ2-7; clone size: NA; CDR3 length: 15; CDR3 protein: CASSTDRVVFYEQYF; CDR3 DNA: TGTGCCAGCAGCACCGACAGGGTTGTATTCTACGAGCAGTACTTC
D gene: TRBD1; V gene: TRBV10-2; J gene: TRBJ2-1; clone size: NA; CDR3 length: 14; CDR3 protein: CASNGQGVYNEQFF; CDR3 DNA: TGCGCCAGCAATGGACAGGGGGTCTACAATGAGCAGTTCTTC
D gene: NA; V gene: TRBV10-3; J gene: TRBJ2-7; clone size: NA; CDR3 length: 16; CDR3 protein: CAISESEIAAAYEQYF; CDR3 DNA: TGTGCCATCAGTGAGTCGGAGATAGCGGCCGCCTACGAGCAGTACTTC
D gene: NA; V gene: TRBV10-3; J gene: TRBJ2-1; clone size: NA; CDR3 length: 13; CDR3 protein: CAISGLIYNEQFF; CDR3 DNA: TGTGCCATCAGTGGACTAATTTACAATGAGCAGTTCTTC
D gene: TRBD1; V gene: TRBV4-1; J gene: TRBJ1-1; clone size: NA; CDR3 length: 20; CDR3 protein: CASSQEGRGYATNMNTEAFF; CDR3 DNA: TGCGCCAGCAGCCAAGAGGGCAGGGGGTATGCTACAAACATGAACACTGAAGCTTTCTTT
D gene: NA; V gene: TRBV2; J gene: TRBJ2-7; clone size: NA; CDR3 length: 13; CDR3 protein: CASSLALAYEQYF; CDR3 DNA: TGTGCCAGCAGCCTCGCCTTAGCCTACGAGCAGTACTTC
D gene: TRBD1; V gene: TRBV2; J gene: TRBJ2-7; clone size: NA; CDR3 length: 14; CDR3 protein: CASSFGQEAYEQYF; CDR3 DNA: TGTGCCAGCAGTTTCGGACAGGAGGCCTACGAGCAGTACTTC
D gene: NA; V gene: TRBV27; J gene: TRBJ1-4; clone size: NA; CDR3 length: 15; CDR3 protein: CASSSPAGGKEKLFF; CDR3 DNA: TGTGCCAGCAGTTCCCCAGCGGGAGGAAAAGAAAAACTGTTTTTT
D gene: NA; V gene: TRBV9; J gene: TRBJ2-2; clone size: NA; CDR3 length: 13; CDR3 protein: CASSVQGTGELFF; CDR3 DNA: TGTGCCAGCAGCGTCCAGGGGACCGGGGAGCTGTTTTTT
D gene: NA; V gene: TRBV9; J gene: TRBJ1-2; clone size: many; CDR3 length: 17; CDR3 protein: CASSRTGNFLANYGYTF; CDR3 DNA: TGTGCCAGCAGCCGCACAGGGAACTTCCTAGCTAACTATGGCTACACCTTC
D gene: NA; V gene: TRBV7-2; J gene: TRBJ2-1; clone size: NA; CDR3 length: 15; CDR3 protein: CASSLSAQAYNEQFF; CDR3 DNA: TGTGCCAGCAGCTTATCTGCACAGGCTTACAATGAGCAGTTCTTC
D gene: TRBD1; V gene: TRBV18; J gene: TRBJ2-2; clone size: NA; CDR3 length: 15; CDR3 protein: CASSPNRGNTGELFF; CDR3 DNA: TGTGCCAGCTCACCAAACAGGGGAAACACCGGGGAGCTGTTTTTT
D gene: TRBD2; V gene: TRBV7-2; J gene: TRBJ2-3; clone size: NA; CDR3 length: 18; CDR3 protein: CASSPFGGRREPTDTQYF; CDR3 DNA: TGTGCCAGCAGCCCGTTCGGGGGAAGGCGGGAGCCCACAGATACGCAGTATTTT
D gene: NA; V gene: TRBV5-6; J gene: TRBJ2-7; clone size: NA; CDR3 length: 14; CDR3 protein: CASSLGRSSYEQYF; CDR3 DNA: TGTGCCAGCAGCTTGGGCCGCAGCTCCTACGAGCAGTACTTC
D gene: NA; V gene: TRBV19; J gene: TRBJ2-7; clone size: once; CDR3 length: 13; CDR3 protein: CASSTPGGYEQYF; CDR3 DNA: TGTGCCAGTAGTACCCCTGGGGGGTACGAGCAGTACTTC
D gene: TRBD1; V gene: TRBV7-9; J gene: TRBJ1-1; clone size: NA; CDR3 length: 13; CDR3 protein: CASSLADRGKAFF; CDR3 DNA: TGTGCCAGCAGCTTGGCGGACAGGGGGAAAGCTTTCTTT
D gene: TRBD1; V gene: TRBV2; J gene: TRBJ1-2; clone size: NA; CDR3 length: 13; CDR3 protein: CASTKTGVVGYTF; CDR3 DNA: TGTGCCAGCACCAAGACAGGGGTTGTAGGCTACACCTTC
D gene: TRBD1; V gene: TRBV19; J gene: TRBJ2-3; clone size: NA; CDR3 length: 13; CDR3 protein: CASTWTGADTQYF; CDR3 DNA: TGTGCCAGTACCTGGACAGGGGCAGATACGCAGTATTTT